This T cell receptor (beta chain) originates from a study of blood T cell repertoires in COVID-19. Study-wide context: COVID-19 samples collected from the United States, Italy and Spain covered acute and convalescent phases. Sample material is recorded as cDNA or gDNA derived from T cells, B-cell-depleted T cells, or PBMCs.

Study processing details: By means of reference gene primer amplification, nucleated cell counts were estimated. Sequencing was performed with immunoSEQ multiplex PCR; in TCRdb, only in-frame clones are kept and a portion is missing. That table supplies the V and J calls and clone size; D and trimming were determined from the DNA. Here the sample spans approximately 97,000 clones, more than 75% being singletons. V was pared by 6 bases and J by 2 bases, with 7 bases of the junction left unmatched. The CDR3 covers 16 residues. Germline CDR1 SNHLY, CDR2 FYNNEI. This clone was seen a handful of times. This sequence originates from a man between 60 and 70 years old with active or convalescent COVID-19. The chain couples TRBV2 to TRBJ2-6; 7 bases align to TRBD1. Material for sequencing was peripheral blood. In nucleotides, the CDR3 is TGTGCCAGCAGGCCGATAGGGGGCGCTGGGGCCAACGTCCTGACTTTC. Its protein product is CASRPIGGAGANVLTF.